Below are 28 T cell receptor beta chains sequenced from a single sample in a study of OX40 agonist ivuxolimab in advanced cancers. The repertoire was sequenced with immunoSEQ multiplex PCR; TCRdb's copy has only in-frame clones and lacks some. Among about 48,000 clones listed, around 91% were seen once. The sequenced sample was CD4+ or CD8+ T cells sorted from blood, obtained in a trial of the OX40 agonist ivuxolimab. These receptors were taken from an adult with an advanced solid tumor such as melanoma, head and neck, liver or kidney cancer.

The V and J genes are TRBV18 and TRBJ2-7; D gene uncertain. Trimming shortened V by 5 bases and J by 2 bases, and 13 bases separated the two germline ends. This CDR3 contains 14 residues. Germline loops: CDR1 KGHSH, CDR2 LQKENI. The CDR3 sequence is CASSTGSDAYEQYF. The CDR3 coding sequence is TGTGCCAGCTCAACCGGGTCAGATGCCTACGAGCAGTACTTC.

The chain employs TRBV30 and TRBJ1-5; D not certain. Germline loops: CDR1 GTSNPN, CDR2 SVGIG (reference sequence). The CDR3 is made up of 13 amino acids. V was clipped by 5 bases and J by 3 bases, with 11 bases between them. The CDR3 sequence: CAWSDGLNQPQHF. The CDR3 nucleotides read TGTGCCTGGTCGGACGGACTCAATCAGCCCCAGCATTTT.

The J gene is TRBJ2-5, the V gene TRBV5-4, with 12 bases aligning to TRBD2. This CDR3 has 15 amino acids. Germline V gene data show CDR1 as SGHNT and CDR2 as YYREEE (reference sequence). Trimming cost V 4 bases and J 7 bases; bases outside gene matches: 8. The CDR3 spells CASSQGLAGAWTQYF. In DNA form, the CDR3 reads TGTGCCAGCAGCCAGGGACTAGCGGGTGCGTGGACCCAGTACTTC.

Remarks on this clone: The junction and the germline gene differ at one end; a read error may be behind it. Different DNA sequences within this sample yield the same CDR3. The CDR3 here is CASSESSGRYQPQHF. CDR3 sequence (DNA): TGTGCCAGCAGTGAAAGCTCTGGGAGGTACCAGCCCCAGCATTTC. The chain carries TRBV6-1 and TRBJ1-5; D gene unclear. Germline values: CDR1 MNHNS, CDR2 SASEGT. This CDR3 contains 15 residues.

The chain is built from TRBV6-5 and TRBJ1-1; D is undetermined. The CDR3 length is 13 residues. The germline V gene encodes CDR1 MNHEY and CDR2 SVGAGI. V shed 2 bases and J shed 5 bases, with 9 bases lying between them. CDR3 protein: CASSYQPWTEAFF. The CDR3 coding sequence is TGTGCCAGCAGTTACCAACCGTGGACTGAAGCTTTCTTT.

The genes are TRBV6-1 and TRBJ2-2, with unresolved D. V shed 2 bases and J shed 5 bases, with 15 bases lying between them. Germline V gene sequence: CDR1 MNHNS, CDR2 SASEGT. This CDR3 has 16 residues. The CDR3 coding sequence is TGTGCCAGCAGTGAAATTCCGGGCCAAGGAACCGGGGAGCTGTTTTTT. It translates to CASSEIPGQGTGELFF.

This clone has only one observation. The chain carries TRBV6-5 and TRBJ2-2, with D maybe TRBD1 (6 bases). Trimming removed 2 bases at V and 1 base at J, with 8 bases between. This CDR3 has 15 amino acids. CDR1 and CDR2 from the germline V gene are MNHEY and SVGAGI. CDR3 nucleotides: TGTGCCAGCAGTTACGACAGGATGAACACCGGGGAGCTGTTTTTT. Translated, it gives CASSYDRMNTGELFF.

The chain has TRBV28 and TRBJ2-3; 10 bases line up with TRBD1. Germline CDR1 reads MDHEN; CDR2 reads SYDVKM. The V and J ends lost 6 bases and 6 bases, in that order; junction bases with no gene match: 12. The CDR3 is 16 residues long. The CDR3 reads CASSYSGTGASDTQYF. In DNA, the CDR3 is TGTGCCAGCAGCTATTCCGGGACAGGGGCCTCTGATACGCAGTATTTT.

This clone was recorded once. The chain couples TRBV6-6 to TRBJ1-3, with D possibly TRBD1 on 5 matching bases. In germline, CDR1 is MNHNY, CDR2 SVGAGI (reference sequence). V dropped 4 bases and J dropped 2 bases, with 9 bases sitting between them. This CDR3 has 14 amino acids. The CDR3 coding sequence is TGTGCCAGCAGTTTAGGGGTCCCTGGAAACACCATATATTTT. This translates into CASSLGVPGNTIYF.

This chain joins TRBV6-5 and TRBJ1-1; unclear D gene. Germline V CDR1 and CDR2: MNHEY, SVGAGI. V was clipped by 5 bases and J by 1 base, with 11 bases between them. CDR3 length: 14 residues. The CDR3 spells CASSLDVWNTEAFF. The CDR3 DNA reads TGTGCCAGCAGTCTGGACGTATGGAACACTGAAGCTTTCTTT.

In its sample, this clone was seen a few times. This chain uses TRBV14 with TRBJ1-1; D uncertain. Per the germline V gene, CDR1 is SGHDN and CDR2 is FVKESK. The V end was cut by 5 bases, the J end by 8 bases, with 9 bases between. There are 11 residues in the CDR3. CDR3 DNA: TGTGCCAGCAGCTCCCCTGGAGAAGCTTTCTTT. It yields the protein CASSSPGEAFF.

The rearrangement links TRBV18 to TRBJ2-3; no clear D. Trimming took off 3 bases at V and 5 bases at J, with 24 bases between the two ends. Germline assignment: CDR1 KGHSH and CDR2 LQKENI. The CDR3 sequence is 18 residues long. In nucleotides, the CDR3 is TGTGCCAGCTCACCCCTTTCGAAAGGCACTCGCTTGGAAGATACGCAGTATTTT. Its translation: CASSPLSKGTRLEDTQYF.

This chain uses TRBV11-3 with TRBJ2-1; D is unresolved. The CDR3 spans 16 residues. Germline V lookup: CDR1 SGHNT, CDR2 YENEEA. Trimming cost V 2 bases and J 0 bases, with 11 bases left between them. The CDR3 region is CASSLRVESSYNEQFF. CDR3 nucleotides: TGTGCCAGCAGCTTAAGGGTCGAAAGCTCCTACAATGAGCAGTTCTTC.

The chain combines TRBV29-1 with TRBJ2-3, with D perhaps matching TRBD2 (6 bases). V was shortened by 2 bases and J by 0 bases, with 9 bases between the two germline ends. Germline assignment: CDR1 SQVTM and CDR2 ANQGSEA. CDR3 length: 14 residues. CDR3: CSVERDSSTDTQYF. CDR3 coding DNA: TGCAGCGTTGAAAGGGACTCTAGCACAGATACGCAGTATTTT.

V gene TRBV2 combines with J gene TRBJ2-3; 9 bases are a match to TRBD1. This CDR3 has 14 residues. The germline gives CDR1 SNHLY, CDR2 FYNNEI. V shed 7 bases, J shed 8 bases, and the junction held 10 bases outside the gene matches. CDR3 in DNA: TGTGCCAGCACGCGGGACAGGGTGGGCATTACGCAGTATTTT. Translated: CASTRDRVGITQYF.

The chain has TRBV2 and TRBJ1-4; D unresolved. Trimming removed 2 bases from V and 8 bases from J, with 15 bases in between. CDR1 SNHLY and CDR2 FYNNEI come from the germline V gene. The CDR3 runs 15 residues. Written as DNA, the CDR3 is TGTGCCAGCAGTGAACAGTCGGTGGGAATCGAAAAACTGTTTTTT. Its translation is CASSEQSVGIEKLFF. The full variable domain, completed using reference TRBV2 and TRBJ1-4, is EPEVTQTPSHQVTQMGQEVILRCVPISNHLYFYWYRQILGQKVEFLVSFYNNEISEKSEIFDDQFSVERPDGSNFTLKIRSTKLEDSAMYFCASSEQSVGIEKLFFGSGTQLSVL.

The rearrangement uses TRBV28 and TRBJ2-7; the match to TRBD1 covers 8 bases. J lost 2 bases, V lost 6 bases, and 6 bases had no gene match. The CDR3 is 14 residues long. The germline CDR1 and CDR2 sequences are MDHEN and SYDVKM. The DNA for the CDR3 is TGTGCCAGCAGATCAGGGGGCTTCCCCTACGAGCAGTACTTC. Protein sequence: CASRSGGFPYEQYF.

To note about this clone: Other nucleotide sequences in the sample specify the same CDR3. The rearrangement links TRBV25-1 to TRBJ2-5, with D maybe TRBD2 (7 bases). The CDR3 has 14 residues. V dropped 2 bases and J dropped 5 bases, with 12 bases sitting between them. Germline V lookup: CDR1 MGHDK, CDR2 SYGVNS. The CDR3 loop reads CASSEGGGLETQYF. The CDR3 DNA reads as TGTGCCAGCAGTGAAGGGGGGGGCCTGGAGACCCAGTACTTC.

This clone came up once. V usage is TRBV7-2 and J usage is TRBJ2-7, with 8 bases fitting TRBD2. With 3 bases clipped from V and 2 bases from J, the junction kept 9 bases outside the gene matches. Germline V gives CDR1 SGHTA, CDR2 FQGNSA. The CDR3 is 16 residues long. The CDR3 DNA sequence: TGTGCCAGCAGCTTTGGTGCGGGGGGAACCCCCTACGAGCAGTACTTC. It is translated as CASSFGAGGTPYEQYF.

By frequency in the sample, this clone is medium-sized. The rearrangement uses TRBV28 and TRBJ1-2; the D gene is possibly TRBD1 (6 bases). The germline CDR1 and CDR2 sequences are MDHEN and SYDVKM. This CDR3 contains 16 residues. The V gene lost 5 bases and the J gene lost 8 bases, with 24 bases spanning the gap. In DNA form, the CDR3 reads TGTGCCAGCAGTCTGGGACGGAGGGGGACCGGCTACGGCTACACCTTC. Protein product: CASSLGRRGTGYGYTF.

In this sample, this clone turned up once. The gene calls are TRBV6-6 and TRBJ2-5; TRBD1 is a possible D gene (7 bases). Germline V lookup: CDR1 MNHNY, CDR2 SVGAGI (reference sequence). The CDR3 totals 12 residues. V lost 11 bases, J lost 5 bases, and 15 bases lay in between. The CDR3 DNA reads TGTGCCTCCAGGGGGGCGGGGGAGACCCAGTACTTC. Translating gives CASRGAGETQYF.

The V and J genes are TRBV28 and TRBJ1-4; TRBD1 agrees at 10 bases. CDR1 and CDR2 from the germline V gene are MDHEN and SYDVKM. The CDR3 loop spans 14 amino acids. J lost 5 bases, V lost 9 bases, and 6 bases had no gene match. DNA for the CDR3: TGTGCCAGTAAGCCGGGACAGGGGAATGAAAAACTGTTTTTT. Protein sequence: CASKPGQGNEKLFF.

The rearrangement uses TRBV28 and TRBJ1-3; TRBD1 matches at 10 bases. J gave up 2 bases and V 5 bases, and 3 bases lay outside the gene matches. CDR3 length: 15 amino acids. Per germline, CDR1 MDHEN and CDR2 SYDVKM. The CDR3 sequence is CASSRQGAAGNTIYF. As DNA, the CDR3 is TGTGCCAGCAGTCGACAGGGGGCGGCTGGAAACACCATATATTTT. Supplemented by reference TRBV28 and TRBJ1-3, the full variable domain reads DVKVTQSSRYLVKRTGEKVFLECVQDMDHENMFWYRQDPGLGLRLIYFSYDVKMKEKGDIPEGYSVSREKKERFSLILESASTNQTSMYLCASSRQGAAGNTIYFGEGSWLTVV.

This clone was observed once. The rearrangement links TRBV5-5 to TRBJ2-1; D gene unclear. The germline CDR1 and CDR2 sequences are SGHKS and YYEKEE (reference sequence). The CDR3 extends over 13 amino acids. The V end lost 0 bases, the J end lost 4 bases, and 5 bases lay between the germline ends. The CDR3 loop is CASSLGSYNEQFF. The DNA of the CDR3 is TGTGCCAGCAGCTTGGGGAGTTACAATGAGCAGTTCTTC.

The rearrangement links TRBV30 to TRBJ1-6; a weak D match, TRBD1 (5 bases). Germline CDR1 and CDR2: GTSNPN and SVGIG (reference sequence). The V gene lost 1 base and the J gene lost 8 bases, with 9 bases spanning the gap. This CDR3 has 13 amino acids. CDR3 region: CAWSAGLDSPLHF. The CDR3 bases are TGTGCCTGGAGTGCGGGGCTTGATTCACCCCTCCACTTT. Full variable domain (outside the CDR3, taken from reference TRBV30 and TRBJ1-6): SQTIHQWPATLVQPVGSPLSLECTVEGTSNPNLYWYRQAAGRGLQLLFYSVGIGQISSEVPQNLSASRPQDRQFILSSKKLLLSDSGFYLCAWSAGLDSPLHFGNGTRLTVT.

Only one count was recorded for this clone. The genes are TRBV29-1 and TRBJ1-4; D may be TRBD1 (5 bases). Trimming shortened V by 7 bases and J by 5 bases, and 11 bases separated the two germline ends. From germline, CDR1 is SQVTM and CDR2 ANQGSEA. This CDR3 region has 12 residues. Here the CDR3 reads CSGGTPNEKLFF. The CDR3, as DNA: TGCAGCGGAGGGACCCCGAATGAAAAACTGTTTTTT. Filled out from reference TRBV29-1 and TRBJ1-4, the complete variable domain reads SAVISQKPSRDICQRGTSLTIQCQVDSQVTMMFWYRQQPGQSLTLIATANQGSEATYESGFVIDKFPISRPNLTFSTLTVSNMSPEDSSIYLCSGGTPNEKLFFGSGTQLSVL.

The chain uses TRBV6-6 and TRBJ2-7; 12 bases are shared with TRBD1. This CDR3 is 16 amino acids long. The J segment lost 7 bases and the V segment lost 2 bases, leaving 9 bases of the junction unmatched. Germline V lookup: CDR1 MNHNY, CDR2 SVGAGI (reference sequence). The CDR3 DNA follows: TGTGCCAGCAGTTACAGATCGGGACAGGGGGCGCAGGAGCAGTACTTC. Residues: CASSYRSGQGAQEQYF.

The chain uses TRBV28 and TRBJ2-4, with 7 nucleotides matching TRBD1. The CDR3 runs to 16 residues. After removal of 4 bases from V and 6 bases from J, the junction contained 12 bases not matched to a gene. Per the germline V gene, CDR1 is MDHEN and CDR2 is SYDVKM. CDR3: CASSSVQGMGRNIQYF. CDR3 nucleotides: TGTGCCAGCAGTTCAGTACAGGGGATGGGTCGAAACATTCAGTACTTC.